What follows describes a single TCR beta chain. The target antigen is unknown. These data come from a study of cytomegalovirus exposure and HLA in healthy donors. General study findings and limits: Available immune exposure information covered CMV serostatus only.

The PCR was carried out with 60 Vbeta primers and 13 Jbeta primers. Repertoires were generated with immunoSEQ multiplex PCR, while TCRdb's copy carries only in-frame clones and drops some. This table has about 150,000 clones, more than 70% appearing once. What was sequenced was PBMCs. The receptor's source is a woman in her thirties or forties in good health and CMV-seropositive.

CDR3 sequence (DNA): TGCGCCAGCAGTTTTGACAGACCCATCACAGATACGCAGTATTTT. Protein product: CASSFDRPITDTQYF. The gene calls are TRBV5-1 and TRBJ2-3; TRBD1 might be the D (5 bases). The V gene lost 5 bases and the J gene lost 2 bases, with 15 bases spanning the gap. The CDR3 sequence is 15 residues long. The germline V gene has CDR1 SGHRS and CDR2 YFSETQ.